One sample yielded the 15 T cell receptor beta chains listed below, sequenced in a study of T cell repertoires in cytomegalovirus infection. One entry per CDR3 protein results from TCRdb running MiXCR on the reads. The sample includes around 190,000 distinct CDR3 sequences, about 15% of them seen just once. Sequencing was done on a sample of PBMCs. The source is a human donor in good health (CMV status not recorded). Some clones in this sample may be carry-over from other donors' samples.

The table lists this clonotype with many counts. The chain employs TRBV28 and TRBJ1-5; 7 nucleotides align to TRBD1. CDR3 length: 16 amino acids. Germline trimming cut 6 bases from V and 5 bases from J; bases unmatched to any gene: 13. Per germline, CDR1 MDHEN and CDR2 SYDVKM. The CDR3: CASSPGGTVRHQPQHF. The CDR3 region has the DNA TGTGCCAGCAGCCCCGGGGGGACAGTGAGGCATCAGCCCCAGCATTTT. The full variable domain, rest sourced from reference TRBV28 and TRBJ1-5, is DVKVTQSSRYLVKRTGEKVFLECVQDMDHENMFWYRQDPGLGLRLIYFSYDVKMKEKGDIPEGYSVSREKKERFSLILESASTNQTSMYLCASSPGGTVRHQPQHFGDGTRLSIL.

To note about this clonotype: Its ends do not fully match the called genes, so a read error is possible. The genes are TRBV4-2 and TRBJ1-6; 10 bases match TRBD1. The germline CDR1 and CDR2 sequences are LGHNA and YNFKEQ. This CDR3 contains 15 residues. The CDR3 region has the DNA TGTGCCAGCAGCGAGCGGGGGACAGGGGAATCACCCCTCCGCTTT. Its translation: CASSERGTGESPLRF.

V is TRBV29-1 and J is TRBJ2-3; 11 positions match TRBD2. Trimming cost V 7 bases and J 4 bases; bases outside gene matches: 13. CDR1 is SQVTM, CDR2 ANQGSEA, per germline. The CDR3 totals 16 residues. The CDR3 bases are TGCAGCGCCCTTCCGGAACTAGCGGGAGTTGCAGATACGCAGTATTTT. Protein sequence: CSALPELAGVADTQYF.

The chain is built from TRBV7-9 and TRBJ2-1; possible D gene TRBD2, 5 bases. Germline assignment: CDR1 SEHNR and CDR2 FQNEAQ (reference sequence). The V and J ends lost 8 bases and 0 bases respectively, with 14 bases between them. The CDR3 runs to 15 residues. The DNA for the CDR3 is TGTGCCAGCGCCAAGGCCAGCGGCTCCTACAATGAGCAGTTCTTC. This codes for CASAKASGSYNEQFF.

This clonotype was found a few times. This chain joins TRBV5-1 and TRBJ1-1; TRBD1 matches 7 bases. Germline trimming cut 4 bases from V and 0 bases from J; bases unmatched to any gene: 9. This CDR3 has 16 amino acids. Germline V CDR1 and CDR2: SGHRS, YFSETQ. The CDR3 DNA reads as TGCGCCAGCAGCCGAGGGCAGGGGGGTATGAACACTGAAGCTTTCTTT. Translation gives CASSRGQGGMNTEAFF.

This clonotype has a single count. This chain uses TRBV2 with TRBJ1-1; 7 bases match TRBD1. V shed 6 bases and J 1 base; nucleotides not matched to a gene: 8. Germline lookup yields CDR1 SNHLY and CDR2 FYNNEI. The CDR3 loop spans 15 amino acids. The CDR3 reads CASRDPGQKNTEAFF. In nucleotides, the CDR3 is TGTGCCAGCAGGGACCCGGGACAGAAGAACACTGAAGCTTTCTTT.

The chain links TRBV7-8 to TRBJ2-1; 7 bases match TRBD2. The CDR3 extends over 17 amino acids. Trimming took 1 base from V and 2 from J; bases not matched to a gene: 8. Germline CDR1 SGHVS, CDR2 FQNEAQ. The CDR3 coding sequence is TGTGCCAGCAGCTTAGTGTCAGCGGGACTTACCTACAATGAGCAGTTCTTC. Residues: CASSLVSAGLTYNEQFF.

There are many counts of this clonotype. V and J are TRBV7-2 and TRBJ2-1; unclear D gene. CDR3 length equals 11 residues. Trimming left V 3 bases short and J 15 bases short, with 12 bases between. Per the germline V gene, CDR1 is SGHTA and CDR2 is FQGNSA. DNA for the CDR3: TGTGCCAGCAGCTTGGGTTCTCAGATGTTCTTC. Translated, it gives CASSLGSQMFF. The whole variable domain, filled in from reference TRBV7-2 and TRBJ2-1, reads GAGVSQSPSNKVTEKGKDVELRCDPISGHTALYWYRQSLGQGLEFLIYFQGNSAPDKSGLPSDRFSAERTGGSVSTLTIQRTQQEDSAVYLCASSLGSQMFFGPGTRLTVL.

The chain recombines TRBV14 with TRBJ2-4; D is unclear. The germline CDR1 and CDR2 sequences are SGHDN and FVKESK. This CDR3 contains 11 residues. V was shortened by 1 base and J by 10 bases, with 5 bases between the two germline ends. The CDR3 DNA follows: TGTGCCAGCAGCCAAGGCAGAATTCAGTACTTC. Its protein is CASSQGRIQYF.

Only a few counts were recorded for this clonotype. The rearrangement joins TRBV28 to TRBJ2-5, with 7 bases identical to TRBD1. Trimming removed 1 base from V and 3 bases from J; junction bases left unmatched: 14. Germline values: CDR1 MDHEN, CDR2 SYDVKM. This CDR3 has 18 amino acids. CDR3 amino acids: CASSLYPPGTVWEETQYF. The CDR3 nucleotides read TGTGCCAGCAGTTTATACCCGCCGGGGACAGTATGGGAAGAGACCCAGTACTTC.

Many counts were recorded for this clonotype. The V and J genes are TRBV30 and TRBJ1-5; D gene uncertain. Trimming left V 3 bases short and J 4 bases short, with 16 bases between. The CDR3 consists of 15 residues. Germline assignment: CDR1 GTSNPN and CDR2 SVGIG (reference sequence). CDR3 DNA sequence: TGTGCCTGGAGCAATGGTGGTGGTCGAAATCAGCCCCAGCATTTT. Its translation is CAWSNGGGRNQPQHF.

This clonotype was recorded at least ten times. This chain joins TRBV4-1 and TRBJ2-2; 7 bases agree with TRBD1. The CDR3 length is 15 residues. In germline, CDR1 is MGHRA, CDR2 YSYEKL. The ends lost 2 bases at V and 6 bases at J; junction bases unmatched: 6. CDR3 loop: CASSQRGGPAGELFF. The CDR3 DNA sequence: TGCGCCAGCAGCCAAAGAGGGGGCCCGGCCGGGGAGCTGTTTTTT.

The CDR3 DNA reads as TGTGCCAGCTCCTTTCGGACAGGGGACCCCTCTGGGGCCAACGTCCTGACTTTC. As protein: CASSFRTGDPSGANVLTF. The gene calls are TRBV18 and TRBJ2-6; TRBD1 matches 9 bases. V shed 6 bases and J 0 bases; nucleotides not matched to a gene: 9. Germline V gene sequence: CDR1 KGHSH, CDR2 LQKENI. This CDR3 has 18 residues.

This clonotype was seen only a few times. The J gene is TRBJ2-7, the V gene TRBV6-8; D is perhaps TRBD2 (6 bases). Germline V gene lookup returns CDR1 MNHGY and CDR2 SAAAGT. V was shortened by 0 bases and J by 2 bases, with 14 bases between the two germline ends. The CDR3 contains 16 residues. The CDR3 DNA reads as TGTGCCAGCAGTTACTCGGGTGCCCCGGGGGCCTACGAGCAGTACTTC. Translated: CASSYSGAPGAYEQYF.

This clonotype occurred many times. J is TRBJ2-7 and V is TRBV29-1; TRBD2 might be the D (5 bases). Germline V gene lookup returns CDR1 SQVTM and CDR2 ANQGSEA. Trimming cost V 7 bases and J 0 bases, with 7 bases left between them. There are 11 residues in the CDR3. The CDR3 reads CSAGDSYEQYF. The CDR3 region has the DNA TGCAGCGCCGGGGACTCCTACGAGCAGTACTTC.